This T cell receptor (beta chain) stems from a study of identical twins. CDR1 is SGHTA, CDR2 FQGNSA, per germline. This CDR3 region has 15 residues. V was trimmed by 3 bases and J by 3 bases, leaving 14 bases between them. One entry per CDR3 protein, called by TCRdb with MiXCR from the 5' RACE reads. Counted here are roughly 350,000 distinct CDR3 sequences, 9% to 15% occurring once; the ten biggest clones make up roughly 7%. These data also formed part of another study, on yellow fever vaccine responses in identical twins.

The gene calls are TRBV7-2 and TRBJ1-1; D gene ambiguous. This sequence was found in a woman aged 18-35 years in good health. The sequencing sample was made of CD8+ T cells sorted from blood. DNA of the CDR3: TGTGCCAGCAGCTTCGAGGTCACCGGGTACACTGAAGCTTTCTTT. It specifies CASSFEVTGYTEAFF. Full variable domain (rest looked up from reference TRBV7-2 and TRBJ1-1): GAGVSQSPSNKVTEKGKDVELRCDPISGHTALYWYRQSLGQGLEFLIYFQGNSAPDKSGLPSDRFSAERTGGSVSTLTIQRTQQEDSAVYLCASSFEVTGYTEAFFGQGTRLTVV.